The present T cell receptor beta chain was sequenced within a study of OX40 agonist ivuxolimab in advanced cancers. Study context: The dose-escalation group included hepatocellular carcinoma, melanoma, renal cell carcinoma and head and neck cancer.

Sequencing was performed with immunoSEQ multiplex PCR; in TCRdb, only in-frame clones are kept and a portion is missing. The sample includes some 95,000 clones, about 90% of them seen just once. The germline V gene has CDR1 LNHDA and CDR2 SQIVND (reference sequence). The germline V and J ends were trimmed by 3 bases and 10 bases, with 16 bases remaining between them. The CDR3 is 14 residues long. The source is an adult with an advanced solid tumor such as melanoma, head and neck, liver or kidney cancer. This specimen was CD4+ or CD8+ T cells sorted from blood, taken in a trial of the OX40 agonist ivuxolimab. The rearrangement joins TRBV19 to TRBJ2-1, with D uncertain. This chain's CDR3 is CASSIILAGEEQFF. The CDR3, as DNA: TGTGCCAGTAGTATCATATTGGCAGGCGAAGAGCAGTTCTTC.